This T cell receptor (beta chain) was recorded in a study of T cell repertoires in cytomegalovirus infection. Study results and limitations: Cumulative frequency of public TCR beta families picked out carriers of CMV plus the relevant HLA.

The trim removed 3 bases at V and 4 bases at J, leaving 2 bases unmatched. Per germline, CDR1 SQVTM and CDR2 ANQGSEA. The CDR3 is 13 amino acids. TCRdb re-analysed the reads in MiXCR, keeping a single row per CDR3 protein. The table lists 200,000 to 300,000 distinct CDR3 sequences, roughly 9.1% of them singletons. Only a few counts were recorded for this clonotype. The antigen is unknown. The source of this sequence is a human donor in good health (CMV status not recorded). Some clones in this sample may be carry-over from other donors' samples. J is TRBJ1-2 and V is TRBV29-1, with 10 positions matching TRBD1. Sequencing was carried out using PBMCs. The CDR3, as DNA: TGCAGCGTTGAGACAGGGGGCGTCTATGGCTACACCTTC. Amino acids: CSVETGGVYGYTF. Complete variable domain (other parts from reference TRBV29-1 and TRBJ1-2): SAVISQKPSRDICQRGTSLTIQCQVDSQVTMMFWYRQQPGQSLTLIATANQGSEATYESGFVIDKFPISRPNLTFSTLTVSNMSPEDSSIYLCSVETGGVYGYTFGSGTRLTVV.